These 31 T cell receptor beta chains were all obtained from the same sample, sequenced in a study of cytomegalovirus exposure and HLA in healthy donors. With 60 Vbeta and 13 Jbeta primers, the PCR was carried out. Repertoires were generated with immunoSEQ multiplex PCR, while TCRdb's copy carries only in-frame clones and drops some. Among 150,000 to 200,000 clones listed, approximately 81% were seen once. Sequencing was carried out using PBMCs. The source is a young woman in good health and CMV-seropositive.

The chain uses TRBV11-1 and TRBJ2-5; D is ambiguous. CDR3 length equals 12 residues. The V gene lost 3 bases and the J gene lost 7 bases, with 9 bases spanning the gap. Germline V gene sequence: CDR1 SGHAT, CDR2 FQDESV (reference sequence). CDR3 protein: CASSFESGTQYF. The CDR3 nucleotides are TGTGCCAGCAGCTTTGAATCAGGGACCCAGTACTTC. Full variable domain (remainder filled in from reference TRBV11-1 and TRBJ2-5): EAEVAQSPRYKITEKSQAVAFWCDPISGHATLYWYRQILGQGPELLVQFQDESVVDDSQLPKDRFSAERLKGVDSTLKIQPAELGDSAMYLCASSFESGTQYFGPGTRLLVL.

On this clone itself: Additional DNA sequences in this sample encode the identical CDR3. The chain combines TRBV9 with TRBJ2-5; D is undetermined. This CDR3 contains 14 residues. Germline V gene sequence: CDR1 SGDLS, CDR2 YYNGEE. Trimming pared 0 bases from V and 2 bases from J, leaving 8 bases between. CDR3 coding DNA: TGTGCCAGCAGCGTAGACGGCGGACAAGAGACCCAGTACTTC. Translation gives CASSVDGGQETQYF. Combining the CDR3 with reference TRBV9 and TRBJ2-5 gives the whole variable domain DSGVTQTPKHLITATGQRVTLRCSPRSGDLSVYWYQQSLDQGLQFLIQYYNGEERAKGNILERFSAQQFPDLHSELNLSSLELGDSALYFCASSVDGGQETQYFGPGTRLLVL.

This clone was seen once. The chain links TRBV5-1 to TRBJ1-5; 7 nucleotides agree with TRBD1. Germline CDR1 and CDR2: SGHRS and YFSETQ. V trimming: 4 bases; J trimming: 7 bases; junction bases outside the gene matches: 8. The CDR3 runs to 14 residues. This CDR3 is CASSPFTGDQPQHF. CDR3 nucleotide sequence: TGCGCCAGCAGCCCCTTCACAGGGGACCAGCCCCAGCATTTT.

The chain recombines TRBV5-1 with TRBJ2-2; the D gene is possibly TRBD1 (6 bases). The CDR3 is made up of 14 amino acids. V was trimmed by 5 bases and J by 2 bases, leaving 10 bases between them. Germline values: CDR1 SGHRS, CDR2 YFSETQ. CDR3 sequence: CASRDRLNTGELFF. The DNA for the CDR3 is TGCGCCAGCAGGGACAGACTAAACACCGGGGAGCTGTTTTTT.

This rearrangement joins TRBV7-6 to TRBJ2-7; tentatively, D is TRBD1 (5 bases). The V gene's germline CDR1 is SGHVS and CDR2 FNYEAQ. V lost 1 base to trimming and J lost 2 bases, with 12 bases between them. The CDR3 is made up of 15 amino acids. CDR3 DNA: TGTGCCAGCAGCTTAGATCCAGGGATTCCCTACGAGCAGTACTTC. Encoded protein: CASSLDPGIPYEQYF.

The genes are TRBV19 and TRBJ1-6; D is undetermined. V was cut by 0 bases and J by 0 bases, with 15 bases left in between. The CDR3 extends over 19 amino acids. Germline V gene data show CDR1 as LNHDA and CDR2 as SQIVND (reference sequence). The CDR3 nucleotides read TGTGCCAGTAGTATAGATCGGCGGATCTCAAGCTCCTATAATTCACCCCTCCACTTT. It encodes CASSIDRRISSSYNSPLHF.

This chain connects TRBV15 to TRBJ2-3, with D possibly TRBD2 on 6 matching bases. With 8 bases removed from V and 5 bases from J, the gap between germline ends came to 23 bases. The CDR3 is 16 amino acids. The germline CDR1 and CDR2 sequences are LNHNV and YYDKDF (reference sequence). CDR3 region: CATSDGRRAAVDTQYF. DNA for the CDR3: TGTGCCACCTCAGACGGAAGGAGGGCTGCAGTAGATACGCAGTATTTT.

The chain has TRBV25-1 and TRBJ1-2, with unresolved D. Germline CDR1 is MGHDK and CDR2 is SYGVNS. Trimming took off 4 bases at V and 13 bases at J, with 16 bases between the two ends. The CDR3 has 12 amino acids. In DNA, the CDR3 is TGTGCCAGCAGTGGCCATATCCCCGAGCCCACCTTC. Its protein is CASSGHIPEPTF.

The V and J genes are TRBV19 and TRBJ2-3; the D gene is possibly TRBD2 (6 bases). The CDR3 is made up of 14 amino acids. V lost 5 bases and J lost 2, with 11 bases in between. Germline V lookup: CDR1 LNHDA, CDR2 SQIVND (reference sequence). The CDR3 nucleotides read TGTGCCAGTAGTTGGGACTGGGACACAGATACGCAGTATTTT. This encodes CASSWDWDTDTQYF.

The CDR3 coding sequence is TGTGCCAGCAGTTATGAGGCCGACCTTAGCACAGATACGCAGTATTTT. The encoded protein is CASSYEADLSTDTQYF. The chain combines TRBV6-6 with TRBJ2-3, with D unresolved. This CDR3 spans 16 amino acids. The V end lost 3 bases, the J end lost 0 bases, and 13 bases lay between the germline ends. The germline CDR1 and CDR2 sequences are MNHNY and SVGAGI (reference sequence).

To note about this clone: Other DNA sequences in this sample translate to the same CDR3. CDR3 sequence reads: CASSGWTGDLQETQYF. The CDR3 nucleotides read TGTGCCAGCAGTGGTTGGACAGGGGACCTCCAGGAGACCCAGTACTTC. This chain links TRBV6-1 with TRBJ2-5; 9 nucleotides agree with TRBD1. V lost 4 bases, J lost 5 bases, and 11 bases stayed unmatched. This CDR3 has 16 residues. Germline values: CDR1 MNHNS, CDR2 SASEGT.

The genes are TRBV11-1 and TRBJ2-3, with 8 bases identical to TRBD1. With V trimmed by 4 bases and J by 0 bases, 9 bases remained unmatched. CDR3 length equals 17 residues. The germline V gene has CDR1 SGHAT and CDR2 FQDESV (reference sequence). CDR3: CASSSSWTGSSTDTQYF. As DNA, the CDR3 is TGTGCCAGCAGCTCATCTTGGACAGGGTCGAGCACAGATACGCAGTATTTT.

In its sample, this clone was seen once. The chain has TRBV9 and TRBJ2-1, with 15 bases matching TRBD2. CDR1 and CDR2 from the germline V gene are SGDLS and YYNGEE. V shed 2 bases, J shed 9 bases, and the junction held 9 bases outside the gene matches. There are 17 residues in the CDR3. The CDR3 bases are TGTGCCAGCAGCGTCCCTGGACTAGCGGGGGGGCAGGGTGAGCAGTTCTTC. Translated, it gives CASSVPGLAGGQGEQFF.

The J gene is TRBJ2-7, the V gene TRBV7-2, with a weak D call TRBD2 (7 bases). V lost 3 bases to trimming and J lost 1 base, with 16 bases between them. This CDR3 contains 16 residues. Germline CDR1 reads SGHTA; CDR2 reads FQGNSA. CDR3 DNA sequence: TGTGCCAGCAGCTTGCGCGGGGGCTTCACTTCCTACGAGCAGTACTTC. It translates to CASSLRGGFTSYEQYF.

V and J are TRBV2 and TRBJ1-1; D is unresolved. CDR3 size: 14 residues. Germline values: CDR1 SNHLY, CDR2 FYNNEI. Trimming removed 8 bases at V and 2 bases at J, with 15 bases between. This CDR3 is CASVQARRNTEAFF. DNA for the CDR3: TGTGCCAGCGTTCAGGCCAGAAGAAACACTGAAGCTTTCTTT.

The chain is built from TRBV5-1 and TRBJ1-6, with 8 positions matching TRBD1. The CDR3 sequence is 18 residues long. Trimming at V came to 4 bases and at J to 5 bases, leaving 14 bases not matched to a gene. Germline CDR1 and CDR2: SGHRS and YFSETQ. The CDR3 DNA is TGCGCCAGCAGCAACAACCGACAGGGGAAGGGTAATAATTCACCCCTCCACTTT. As protein: CASSNNRQGKGNNSPLHF.

V is TRBV12-5 and J is TRBJ2-7, with 9 bases lining up with TRBD1. V shed 1 base, J shed 0 bases, and the junction held 7 bases outside the gene matches. The CDR3 loop spans 17 amino acids. Germline V gene sequence: CDR1 LGHNT, CDR2 FRNRAP. The CDR3 loop is CASGLGGTGGLSYEQYV. The DNA of the CDR3 is TGTGCTAGTGGTTTGGGGGGTACAGGGGGCCTCTCCTACGAGCAGTACGTC.

The chain uses TRBV4-2 and TRBJ1-5, with a tentative D call TRBD1 (5 bases). This CDR3 is 14 amino acids long. CDR1 and CDR2 from the germline V gene are LGHNA and YNFKEQ. V lost 0 bases, J lost 7 bases, and 10 bases lay in between. The CDR3 nucleotides read TGTGCCAGCAGCCAAGAACGGGGGGGACAGCCCCAGCATTTT. It codes for CASSQERGGQPQHF.

The genes are TRBV5-5 and TRBJ2-3; D might be TRBD2 (5 bases). CDR3 length: 13 amino acids. V was shortened by 4 bases and J by 2 bases, with 8 bases between the two germline ends. Per germline, CDR1 SGHKS and CDR2 YYEKEE (reference sequence). CDR3 amino acids: CASSGLNTDTQYF. For the CDR3, the DNA is TGTGCCAGCAGCGGACTGAACACAGATACGCAGTATTTT.

Comment on this clone: At one end, the junction sequence differs from germline, possibly due to a read error. This sequence joins TRBV6-5 and TRBJ2-4; D gene uncertain. Germline-derived CDR1 and CDR2 are MNHEY and SVGAGI. CDR3 length equals 16 residues. This CDR3 reads CASSYSRHNSKNSQYF. The CDR3 DNA is TGTGCCAGCAGTTACTCGAGACACAACTCCAAAAACAGTCAGTACTTC.

This chain joins TRBV19 and TRBJ1-5, with unresolved D. The CDR3 length is 13 residues. V was trimmed by 7 bases and J by 4 bases, leaving 11 bases between them. Germline CDR1 LNHDA, CDR2 SQIVND (reference sequence). The CDR3 is CASTGGGNQPQHF. The DNA of the CDR3 is TGTGCCAGTACGGGAGGAGGAAATCAGCCCCAGCATTTT.

V usage is TRBV4-1 and J usage is TRBJ2-5; 10 bases are shared with TRBD2. CDR3 length equals 16 residues. Per the germline V gene, CDR1 is MGHRA and CDR2 is YSYEKL. J lost 6 bases, V lost 3 bases, and 10 bases had no gene match. The CDR3 nucleotides are TGCGCCAGCAGCCAGCGTTCGAGCGGGGGGGCGCAGACCCAGTACTTC. Residues: CASSQRSSGGAQTQYF.

Note on this clone: A junction boundary mismatches the germline segment, possibly from a read error. The chain recombines TRBV7-9 with TRBJ2-3; 8 positions match TRBD1. CDR1 is SEHNR and CDR2 is FQNEAQ in the germline V gene (reference sequence). The CDR3 runs 14 residues. The CDR3 bases are TGTGCCAGCAGCCCTGGACAGGGAACAGGTACGCAGTATTTT. This sequence encodes CASSPGQGTGTQYF.

This clone was counted between two and nine times. The CDR3: CASRPEVWAGLPLHF. The CDR3 coding sequence is TGTGCCAGCAGGCCGGAGGTTTGGGCGGGGCTACCCCTCCACTTT. The chain couples TRBV11-2 to TRBJ1-6; tentatively, D is TRBD1 (5 bases). V dropped 6 bases and J dropped 12 bases, with 21 bases sitting between them. CDR3 size: 15 residues. The V gene's germline CDR1 is SGHAT and CDR2 FQNNGV.

A remark on this clone: The junction and the germline gene differ at one end; a read error may be behind it. The rearrangement links TRBV7-9 to TRBJ2-7; 11 nucleotides align to TRBD1. The CDR3 length is 15 residues. Germline values: CDR1 SEHNR, CDR2 FQNEAQ (reference sequence). CDR3 loop: CSSSLAGTGGYEQYF. The CDR3, as DNA: TGTTCCAGCAGCTTAGCCGGGACAGGGGGCTACGAGCAGTACTTC.

A note on this clone: The sample has other DNA sequences that encode this CDR3 too. The gene calls are TRBV27 and TRBJ1-5; no clear D. The V end lost 5 bases, the J end lost 3 bases, and 11 bases lay between the germline ends. The length of the CDR3 is 14 residues. Per germline, CDR1 MNHEY and CDR2 SMNVEV (reference sequence). As DNA, the CDR3 is TGTGCCAGCAGTCTGAACAGAATCAATCAGCCCCAGCATTTT. Translation gives CASSLNRINQPQHF.

The chain couples TRBV18 to TRBJ1-6, with TRBD1 as a possible D gene (6 bases). V dropped 0 bases and J dropped 7 bases, with 13 bases sitting between them. CDR1 is KGHSH and CDR2 is LQKENI in the germline V gene. There are 16 residues in the CDR3. Here the CDR3 DNA reads TGTGCCAGCTCACCACCCGGGACACGGGCCAATTCACCCCTCCACTTT. Translation gives CASSPPGTRANSPLHF.

V and J are TRBV7-6 and TRBJ2-3; 9 nucleotides align to TRBD1. V lost 4 bases and J lost 0; bases outside the gene matches: 2. This CDR3 is 15 amino acids long. Germline V gene data show CDR1 as SGHVS and CDR2 as FNYEAQ. The CDR3 DNA sequence: TGTGCCAGCAGCTCCGGGACAGGGAGCACAGATACGCAGTATTTT. Translating gives CASSSGTGSTDTQYF.

The rearrangement links TRBV4-3 to TRBJ2-3; 10 nucleotides line up with TRBD2. The CDR3 is 16 amino acids. Germline CDR1 is LGHNA and CDR2 is YSLEER. V shed 3 bases, J shed 4 bases, and the junction held 7 bases outside the gene matches. The DNA for the CDR3 is TGCGCCAGCAGCCACGTCCAGCGGGGGGGCCCAGATACGCAGTATTTT. Translation gives CASSHVQRGGPDTQYF.

CDR3 coding DNA: TGTGCCAGCAGACGACAGTATGGCAGTGAAAAACTGTTTTTT. Amino acid sequence: CASRRQYGSEKLFF. V gene TRBV6-5 combines with J gene TRBJ1-4; TRBD1 is a possible D gene (5 bases). The CDR3 runs to 14 residues. Germline values: CDR1 MNHEY, CDR2 SVGAGI. With 6 bases removed from V and 7 bases from J, the gap between germline ends came to 15 bases.

The chain joins TRBV7-9 to TRBJ2-2; possible D gene TRBD2, 6 bases. Germline V gene data show CDR1 as SEHNR and CDR2 as FQNEAQ (reference sequence). The length of the CDR3 is 15 residues. The V and J ends lost 5 bases and 7 bases respectively, with 17 bases between them. CDR3 DNA sequence: TGTGCCAGCAGCCCGACTAGAGGAGAAGTCGGGGAGCTGTTTTTT. Its translation is CASSPTRGEVGELFF.